Listed below are T cell receptor beta chains from one sample, sequenced in a study of beta chain features in type 1 diabetes. Sequenced by immunoSEQ multiplex PCR; TCRdb stores in-frame clones only, minus some. The data contain 300,000 to 350,000 clones, less than 10% of them singletons. Source material: central memory CD4+ T cells from blood. The receptors shown here come from a woman aged 18-29 years in good health. Both conserved end residues are part of each CDR3. Each record gives: V gene, clone size, D gene, J gene, CDR3 DNA, CDR3 protein. The D gene is left open where the match is weak. Where a row states a size, it is once, few, many or the class of an expanded clone; other rows omit it.

>TRBV15|few|.|TRBJ1-2
TGTGCCACCAGCAGAGATGCGGGGAGTGAGGCCTATGGCTACACCTTC
CATSRDAGSEAYGYTF
>TRBV4-2|.|.|TRBJ2-1
TGTGCCAGCAGCCAAGACGGGGTGATCTACAATGAGCAGTTCTTC
CASSQDGVIYNEQFF
>TRBV27|few|.|TRBJ2-5
TGTGCCAGCAGCCTTAGACTGGCGGAGACCCAGTACTTC
CASSLRLAETQYF
>TRBV5-1|few|.|TRBJ2-5
TGCGCCAGCAGCTTGGGAGGGTCCCAAGAGACCCAGTACTTC
CASSLGGSQETQYF
>TRBV6-6|few|.|TRBJ1-1
TGTGCCAGCAGTTACTCGATACCCACTGAAGCTTTCTTT
CASSYSIPTEAFF
>TRBV9|few|.|TRBJ2-3
TGTGCCAGCAGCGTAGCCCCCCTAGAGTCAGATACGCAGTATTTT
CASSVAPLESDTQYF
>TRBV6-4|few|TRBD2|TRBJ2-7
TGTGCCAGCATCAGAACTGGACTAGTCTTTTACGAGCAGTACTTC
CASIRTGLVFYEQYF
>TRBV7-2|few|.|TRBJ2-5
TGTGCCAGCAGCTCACAGGGCTTCCAAGAGACCCAGTACTTC
CASSSQGFQETQYF
>TRBV16|many|.|TRBJ2-5
TGTGCCAGCAACCGACAGACCCAAGAGACCCAGTACTTC
CASNRQTQETQYF
>TRBV5-4|few|TRBD2|TRBJ2-5
TGTGCCAGCAGCTTGGTAGGGCAGGGAGGGGAGACCCAGTACTTC
CASSLVGQGGETQYF
>TRBV18|few|TRBD1|TRBJ2-5
TGTGCCAGCTCACCGGACAGGGGACAAGAGACCCAGTACTTC
CASSPDRGQETQYF
>TRBV7-2|few|TRBD1|TRBJ1-1
TGTGCCAGCAGCGTCCAGGGGGACACTGAAGCTTTCTTT
CASSVQGDTEAFF
>TRBV25-1|.|.|TRBJ1-2
TGTGCCAGCAGTGAATCCAGGTCGGGCTACACCTTC
CASSESRSGYTF
>TRBV9|few|TRBD2|TRBJ2-3
TGTGCCAGCAGCCCTCGACTAGCGGGAGGGGCAGATACGCAGTATTTT
CASSPRLAGGADTQYF
>TRBV5-1|.|.|TRBJ2-3
TGCGCCAGCAGCTTGTCAATGGCAGGGGGGTCAGATACGCAGTATTTT
CASSLSMAGGSDTQYF
>TRBV25-1|few|.|TRBJ1-3
TGTGCCAGCAGTGAAGGGGGGACGTGGAGCTCTGGAAACACCATATATTTT
CASSEGGTWSSGNTIYF
>TRBV6-1|.|.|TRBJ2-5
TGTGCCAGCAGGGAAGTGGGAGGCTCCGAGACCCAGTACTTC
CASREVGGSETQYF
>TRBV14|many|.|TRBJ2-7
TGTGCCAGCAGCCAAGATCAGGGTAGCTCCTACGAGCAGTACTTC
CASSQDQGSSYEQYF
>TRBV4-2|few|TRBD2|TRBJ2-3
TGTGCCAGCAGCCAGCGGACTAGCGGGAGTGGCACAGATACGCAGTATTTT
CASSQRTSGSGTDTQYF
>TRBV5-6|.|.|TRBJ2-5
TGTGCCAGCAGCGGGGGAGGAAAGACCCAGTACTTC
CASSGGGKTQYF
>TRBV6-5|few|TRBD2|TRBJ2-7
TGTGCCAGGGGGACTAGCGGGAGAAGACCCTACGAGCAGTACTTC
CARGTSGRRPYEQYF
>TRBV6-5|many|.|TRBJ2-1
TGTGCCAGCAGTTACTCCCCTAGCGTCGACAATGAGCAGTTCTTC
CASSYSPSVDNEQFF
>TRBV9|few|TRBD2|TRBJ2-3
TGTGCCAGCAACCCAAGGGGTGCTAGCGGGCCAGATACGCAGTATTTT
CASNPRGASGPDTQYF
>TRBV7-9|.|TRBD1|TRBJ2-7
TGTGCCAGCAGCTTAGGGACCGGGACAGGGGAAGAGCAGTACTTC
CASSLGTGTGEEQYF
>TRBV7-3|.|TRBD2|TRBJ2-1
TGTGCCAGCAGCCCATCCCCTACTAGCGGGAGAAGTGAGCAGTTCTTC
CASSPSPTSGRSEQFF
>TRBV15|many|.|TRBJ2-1
TGTGCCACCAGCAGAACCATGAGACACGGGGAGGCGAGGAATGAGCAGTTCTTC
CATSRTMRHGEARNEQFF
>TRBV11-3|few|TRBD2|TRBJ2-3
TGTGCCAGCAGCTTAAATCCTAGCGGGAGGGCCTTAGATACGCAGTATTTT
CASSLNPSGRALDTQYF
>TRBV6-1|many|.|TRBJ1-2
TGTGCCAGCAGTGAAGACAAGTATGGCTACACCTTC
CASSEDKYGYTF
>TRBV28|many|TRBD1|TRBJ1-5
TGTGCCGGATCCGGACAGGGGCGAAATCAGCCCCAGCATTTT
CAGSGQGRNQPQHF
>TRBV10-3|few|.|TRBJ2-1
TGTGCCATCAGGGAAGAAGACGGCTCCTACAATGAGCAGTTCTTC
CAIREEDGSYNEQFF
>TRBV5-1|.|.|TRBJ2-1
TGCGCCAGCAGCTTGGCAGGGAATGAGCAGTTCTTC
CASSLAGNEQFF
>TRBV7-2|.|TRBD1|TRBJ2-4
TGTGCCAGCAGCATGACAGGGTCCGGAAACATTCAGTACTTC
CASSMTGSGNIQYF
>TRBV4-2|.|.|TRBJ2-3
TGTGCCAGCAGCCAAGTGGCTAGCCACGCAGATACGCAGTATTTT
CASSQVASHADTQYF
>TRBV7-2|.|TRBD2|TRBJ2-3
TGTGCCACCAAAAGCGGGAGGTCCACAGATACGCAGTATTTT
CATKSGRSTDTQYF
>TRBV5-1|few|TRBD1|TRBJ2-1
TGCGCCAGCAGCAGATGGACAGGGGACGGCAATGAGCAGTTCTTC
CASSRWTGDGNEQFF
>TRBV19|.|.|TRBJ2-4
TGTGCCAGTAGTCCGCGGACATCGGGGGAACACATTCAGTACTTC
CASSPRTSGEHIQYF
>TRBV4-3|.|.|TRBJ2-1
TGCGCCAGCAGCCAAGATGACAGAGGCAATGAGCAGTTCTTC
CASSQDDRGNEQFF
>TRBV7-8|.|.|TRBJ2-3
TGTGCCAGCAGCTTAGGGGGACTGGGCACAGATACGCAGTATTTT
CASSLGGLGTDTQYF
>TRBV27|.|.|TRBJ2-1
TGTGCCAGCAGTTTCCTCCAGTACAATGAGCAGTTCTTC
CASSFLQYNEQFF